This note documents a single TCR beta chain sequence. This specimen comes from a study of blood T cell repertoires in COVID-19. Study-level background: In each case, the material was cDNA or gDNA derived from T cells, B-cell-depleted T cells, or PBMCs.

The germline V gene has CDR1 ENHRY and CDR2 SYGVKD. Germline trimming cut 5 bases from V and 8 bases from J; bases unmatched to any gene: 8. The CDR3 length is 15 residues. Data came from immunoSEQ multiplex PCR; TCRdb stores just in-frame clones and leaves some out. The sample yields hundreds of thousands of clones, 70% to 85% seen once. The receptor comes from a middle-aged woman with active or convalescent COVID-19. The sequencing sample was made of peripheral blood. The chain couples TRBV10-3 to TRBJ2-1; TRBD2 matches at 11 bases. CDR3 in amino acids: CAISTRLAGSDEQFF. CDR3 nucleotides: TGTGCCATCAGTACCAGACTAGCGGGAAGCGATGAGCAGTTCTTC.